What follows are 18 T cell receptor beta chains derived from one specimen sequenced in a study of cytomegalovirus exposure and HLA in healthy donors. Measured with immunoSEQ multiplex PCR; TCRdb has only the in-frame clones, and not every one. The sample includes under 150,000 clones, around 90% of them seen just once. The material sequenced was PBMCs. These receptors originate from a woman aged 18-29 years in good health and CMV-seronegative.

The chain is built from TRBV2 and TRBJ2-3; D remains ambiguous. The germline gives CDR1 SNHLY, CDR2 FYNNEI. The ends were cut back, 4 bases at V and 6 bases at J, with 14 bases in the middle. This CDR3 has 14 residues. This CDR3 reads CASSGRIPGDTQYF. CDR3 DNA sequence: TGTGCCAGCAGTGGACGAATTCCCGGGGATACGCAGTATTTT. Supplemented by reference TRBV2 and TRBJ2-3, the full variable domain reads EPEVTQTPSHQVTQMGQEVILRCVPISNHLYFYWYRQILGQKVEFLVSFYNNEISEKSEIFDDQFSVERPDGSNFTLKIRSTKLEDSAMYFCASSGRIPGDTQYFGPGTRLTVL.

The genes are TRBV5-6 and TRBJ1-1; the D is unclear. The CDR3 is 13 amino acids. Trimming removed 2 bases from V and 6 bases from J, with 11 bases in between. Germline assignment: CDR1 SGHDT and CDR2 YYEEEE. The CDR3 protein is CASSFFSGPEAFF. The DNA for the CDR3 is TGTGCCAGCAGCTTTTTCTCAGGCCCTGAAGCTTTCTTT. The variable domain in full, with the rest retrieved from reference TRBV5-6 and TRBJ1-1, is DAGVTQSPTHLIKTRGQQVTLRCSPKSGHDTVSWYQQALGQGPQFIFQYYEEEERQRGNFPDRFSGHQFPNYSSELNVNALLLGDSALYLCASSFFSGPEAFFGQGTRLTVV.

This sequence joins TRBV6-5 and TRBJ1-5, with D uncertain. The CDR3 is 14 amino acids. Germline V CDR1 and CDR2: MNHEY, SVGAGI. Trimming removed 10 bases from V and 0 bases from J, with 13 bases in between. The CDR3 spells CATTVPYSNQPQHF. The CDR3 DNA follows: TGTGCCACCACAGTACCCTATAGCAATCAGCCCCAGCATTTT.

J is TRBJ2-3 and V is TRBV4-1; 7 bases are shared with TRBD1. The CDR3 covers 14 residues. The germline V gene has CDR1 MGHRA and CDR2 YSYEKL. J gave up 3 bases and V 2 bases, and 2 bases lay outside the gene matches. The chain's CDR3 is CASSQTGATDTQYF. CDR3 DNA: TGCGCCAGCAGCCAAACAGGGGCGACAGATACGCAGTATTTT.

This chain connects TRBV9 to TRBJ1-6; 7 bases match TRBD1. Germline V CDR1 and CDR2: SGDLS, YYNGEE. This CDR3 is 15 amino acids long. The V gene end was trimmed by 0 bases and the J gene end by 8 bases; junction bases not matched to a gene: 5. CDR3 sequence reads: CASSVGAGGDSPLHF. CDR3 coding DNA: TGTGCCAGCAGCGTAGGAGCAGGGGGAGATTCACCCCTCCACTTT.

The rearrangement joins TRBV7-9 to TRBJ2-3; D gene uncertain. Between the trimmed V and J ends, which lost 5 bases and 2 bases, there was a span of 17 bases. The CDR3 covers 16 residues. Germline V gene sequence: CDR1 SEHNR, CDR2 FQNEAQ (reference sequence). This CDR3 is CASSPEALILTDTQYF. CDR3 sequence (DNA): TGTGCCAGCAGCCCTGAGGCCCTCATTCTCACAGATACGCAGTATTTT.

The CDR3 region is CASRDTDSYGYTF. In DNA, the CDR3 is TGTGCCAGCAGAGATACGGACAGCTATGGCTACACCTTC. V usage is TRBV6-1 and J usage is TRBJ1-2, with TRBD1 as a possible D gene (6 bases). V dropped 6 bases and J dropped 4 bases, with 12 bases sitting between them. Germline V lookup: CDR1 MNHNS, CDR2 SASEGT. The CDR3 has 13 amino acids.

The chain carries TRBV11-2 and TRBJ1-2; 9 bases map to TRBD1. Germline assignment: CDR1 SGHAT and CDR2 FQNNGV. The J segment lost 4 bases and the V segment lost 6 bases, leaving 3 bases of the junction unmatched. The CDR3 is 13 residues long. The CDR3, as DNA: TGTGCCAGCAGAGAGACAGGGGGCTATGGCTACACCTTC. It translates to CASRETGGYGYTF.

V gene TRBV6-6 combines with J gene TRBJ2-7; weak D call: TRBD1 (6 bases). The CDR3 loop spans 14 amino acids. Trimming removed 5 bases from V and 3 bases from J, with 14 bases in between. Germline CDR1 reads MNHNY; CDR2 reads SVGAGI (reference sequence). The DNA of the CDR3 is TGTGCCAGCAGTCGAACAGGGTTGGGCTACGAGCAGTACTTC. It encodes CASSRTGLGYEQYF.

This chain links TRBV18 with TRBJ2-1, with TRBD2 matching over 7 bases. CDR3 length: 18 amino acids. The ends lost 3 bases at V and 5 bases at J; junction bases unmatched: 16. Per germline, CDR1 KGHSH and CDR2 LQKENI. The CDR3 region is CASSPVREDYRYNNEQFF. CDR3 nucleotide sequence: TGTGCCAGCTCACCGGTACGGGAGGACTACCGATACAACAATGAGCAGTTCTTC. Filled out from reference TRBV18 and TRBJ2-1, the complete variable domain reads NAGVMQNPRHLVRRRGQEARLRCSPMKGHSHVYWYRQLPEEGLKFMVYLQKENIIDESGMPKERFSAEFPKEGPSILRIQQVVRGDSAAYFCASSPVREDYRYNNEQFFGPGTRLTVL.

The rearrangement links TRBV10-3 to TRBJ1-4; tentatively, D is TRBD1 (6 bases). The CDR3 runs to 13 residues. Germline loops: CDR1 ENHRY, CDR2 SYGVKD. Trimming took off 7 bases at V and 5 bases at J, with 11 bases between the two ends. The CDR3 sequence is CAIKAGTNEKLFF. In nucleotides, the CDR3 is TGTGCCATCAAGGCAGGGACAAATGAAAAACTGTTTTTT.

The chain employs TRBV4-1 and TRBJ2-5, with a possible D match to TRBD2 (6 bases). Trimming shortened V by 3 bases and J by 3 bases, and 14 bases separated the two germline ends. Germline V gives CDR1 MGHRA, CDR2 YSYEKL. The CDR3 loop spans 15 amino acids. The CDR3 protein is CASSQTGLPKETQYF. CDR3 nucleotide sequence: TGCGCCAGCAGCCAGACGGGACTCCCAAAAGAGACCCAGTACTTC.

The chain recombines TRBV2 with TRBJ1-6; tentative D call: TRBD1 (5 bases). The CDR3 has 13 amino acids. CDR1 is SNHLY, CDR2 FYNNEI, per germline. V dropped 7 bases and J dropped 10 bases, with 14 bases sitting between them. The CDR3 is CASTGGDASPLHF. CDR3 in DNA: TGTGCCAGCACGGGAGGGGACGCGTCACCCCTCCACTTT. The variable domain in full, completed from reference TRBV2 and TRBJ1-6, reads EPEVTQTPSHQVTQMGQEVILRCVPISNHLYFYWYRQILGQKVEFLVSFYNNEISEKSEIFDDQFSVERPDGSNFTLKIRSTKLEDSAMYFCASTGGDASPLHFGNGTRLTVT.

The CDR3 DNA sequence: TGTGCCAGCAGCTTTAGGGGCCCGGCCGGGGAGCTGTTTTTT. Amino acids: CASSFRGPAGELFF. The V and J genes are TRBV7-9 and TRBJ2-2, with D possibly being TRBD1 (5 bases). Trimming removed 3 bases from V and 6 bases from J, with 11 bases in between. Germline values: CDR1 SEHNR, CDR2 FQNEAQ (reference sequence). The CDR3 length is 14 residues.

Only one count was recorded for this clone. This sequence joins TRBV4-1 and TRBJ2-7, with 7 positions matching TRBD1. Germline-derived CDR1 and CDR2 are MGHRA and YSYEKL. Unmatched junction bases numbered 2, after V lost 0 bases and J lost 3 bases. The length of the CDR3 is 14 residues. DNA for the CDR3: TGCGCCAGCAGCCAAGAAGGGGACAGCTACGAGCAGTACTTC. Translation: CASSQEGDSYEQYF.

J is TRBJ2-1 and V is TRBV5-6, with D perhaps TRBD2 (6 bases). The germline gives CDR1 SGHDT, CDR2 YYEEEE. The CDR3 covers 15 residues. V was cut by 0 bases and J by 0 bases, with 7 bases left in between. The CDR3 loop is CASSLDGSSYNEQFF. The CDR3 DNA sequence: TGTGCCAGCAGCTTGGACGGGAGCTCCTACAATGAGCAGTTCTTC.

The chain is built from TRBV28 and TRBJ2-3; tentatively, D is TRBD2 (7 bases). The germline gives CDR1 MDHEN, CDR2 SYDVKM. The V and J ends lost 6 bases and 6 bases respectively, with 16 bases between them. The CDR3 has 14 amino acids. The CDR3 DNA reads TGTGCCAGCAGGGGGGGCGGGAGATCCGATACGCAGTATTTT. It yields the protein CASRGGGRSDTQYF.

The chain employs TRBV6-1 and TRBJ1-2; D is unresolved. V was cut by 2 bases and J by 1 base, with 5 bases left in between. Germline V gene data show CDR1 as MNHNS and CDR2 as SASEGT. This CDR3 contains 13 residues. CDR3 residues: CASSERSNYGYTF. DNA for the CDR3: TGTGCCAGCAGTGAAAGGAGTAACTATGGCTACACCTTC.